This T cell receptor (beta chain) originates from a study of memory CD4+ T cells and cytomegalovirus serostatus. At the level of the study: This sample comes from healthy Belgian adults, roughly 9 CMV seropositive, around 26 seronegative. Findings of the study overall: The CMV-associated TCR signature appears largely within the CD4+ memory repertoire. Of under 200 reported CMV TCRbeta sequences, just over 65 were found in memory CD4+ repertoires. Median bootstrapped AUC for CMV status was about 0.94 originally, about 0.9 US-trained.

Single viable CD3+CD4+CD8-CD45RO+ cells were sorted as the memory CD4+ T cells. V lost 3 bases to trimming and J lost 2 bases, with 15 bases between them. Germline V CDR1 and CDR2: SGDLS, YYNGEE. CDR3 length: 16 residues. Profiling relied on immunoSEQ multiplex PCR, and the TCRdb table lists in-frame clones only, not all of them. This table has 50,000 to 65,000 clones, over 60% appearing once. For this clone: Its antigen is still unknown.

The receptor's source is an adult in good health and CMV-seronegative. V and J are TRBV9 and TRBJ1-3; TRBD1 is a possible D gene (6 bases). Sequencing was done on a sample of memory CD4+ T cells from blood. This chain's CDR3 is CASSGGAGATGNTIYF. The DNA for the CDR3 is TGTGCCAGCAGCGGAGGGGCGGGGGCCACTGGAAACACCATATATTTT.